A selection of T cell receptor beta chains follows, all from one sample in a study of T-cell memory formation after mild COVID-19. From the 5' RACE reads, TCRdb called clonotypes with MiXCR, one entry per CDR3 protein. There are under 400,000 distinct CDR3 sequences in the sample; 20% to 25% occur only once, and 9.5% to 15% lies in the top ten. The sequencing sample was made of PBMCs or a T cell subset sorted from them (not recorded which). The receptors were gathered from an adult woman who had mild COVID-19 (a few samples of this study predate the infection). Cell type and time point are not known. The CDR3 runs from the conserved cysteine through the conserved F or W.

length: 15; V: TRBV12-3/TRBV12-4; J: TRBJ2-1; CDR3: CASSFWLAGNNEQFF
length: 12; V: TRBV7-6; J: TRBJ2-7; CDR3: CASSRRQYEQYF
length: 15; V: TRBV20-1; J: TRBJ1-2; CDR3: CSAKDLLGHIYGYTF
length: 15; V: TRBV5-6; J: TRBJ2-3; CDR3: CASSFPGLLTDTQYF
length: 13; V: TRBV6-5; J: TRBJ2-1; CDR3: CASRQGLVHEQFF
length: 14; V: TRBV12-3/TRBV12-4; J: TRBJ2-4; CDR3: CASRGRLAKNIQYF
length: 18; V: TRBV30; J: TRBJ2-2; CDR3: CAWSKTGQLLANTGELFF
length: 12; V: TRBV20-1; J: TRBJ1-1; CDR3: CSARERDAEAFF
length: 17; V: TRBV4-1; J: TRBJ1-4; CDR3: CASSQDRAGATNEKLFF
length: 13; V: TRBV19; J: TRBJ1-2; CDR3: CASSMDSNYGYTF
length: 16; V: TRBV4-1; J: TRBJ2-7; CDR3: CASSQGPGTPAYEQYF
length: 13; V: TRBV18; J: TRBJ2-7; CDR3: CASSPPISYEQYF
length: 14; V: TRBV29-1; J: TRBJ1-3; CDR3: CSVDLRGSGNTIYF
length: 16; V: TRBV7-8; J: TRBJ1-2; CDR3: CASSLWNFKANYGYTF
length: 14; V: TRBV20-1; J: TRBJ2-3; CDR3: CSARGQGLTDTQYF
length: 16; V: TRBV20-1; J: TRBJ1-4; CDR3: CSASLGDIATNEKLFF
length: 16; V: TRBV9; J: TRBJ1-4; CDR3: CASSVATDGVNEKLFF
length: 14; V: TRBV24-1; J: TRBJ2-3; CDR3: CATSDYEYVDTQYF